A selection of T cell receptor beta chains follows, all from one sample in a study of CD4 and CD8 cells across lung adenocarcinoma regions. One entry per CDR3 protein, called by TCRdb with MiXCR from the PCR reads. The sample lists about 8,200 distinct CDR3 sequences; 53% were seen once. The sequencing sample was made of CD8+ T cells from the center of a lung tumor. These receptors were taken from a male donor with lung adenocarcinoma. The CD4 and CD8 labels of this study may be unreliable. The CDR3 runs from the conserved cysteine through the conserved F or W. Fields, in order: D gene, J gene, V gene, clone size, CDR3 protein, CDR3 DNA. D genes are given only for firm matches. Some rows have no size entry. The others give once, few or many, or a class for an expanded clone.

TRBD1 | TRBJ2-1 | TRBV12-3/TRBV12-4 | many | CASISDRAPNEQFF | TGTGCCAGCATTTCGGACAGGGCTCCCAATGAGCAGTTCTTC
- | TRBJ2-4 | TRBV10-1 | - | CASLLGLRAKNTQYF | TGCGCCAGCTTGCTGGGGCTAAGAGCCAAAAACACGCAGTACTTC
TRBD2 | TRBJ2-5 | TRBV4-2 | many | CASSQVFSGEETQYF | TGTGCCAGCAGCCAAGTTTTTAGCGGGGAAGAGACCCAGTACTTC
- | TRBJ2-2 | TRBV6-1 | - | CASSPSGTEETQYFGNTGELFF | -
- | TRBJ2-2 | TRBV6-1 | few | CASSPRGRVYEQYFGNTGELFF | -
TRBD1 | TRBJ2-3 | TRBV9 | - | CASSVVETGKDTQYF | TGTGCCAGCAGCGTAGTCGAGACAGGGAAAGATACGCAGTATTTT
TRBD1 | TRBJ2-3 | TRBV6-1 | once | CARGQDGTDTQYF | TGTGCCAGGGGACAGGATGGGACAGATACGCAGTATTTT
- | TRBJ2-3 | TRBV6-1 | medium-sized | CASSAGQGTDTQYF | TGTGCCAGCAGTGCGGGGCAGGGGACAGATACGCAGTATTTT
TRBD2 | TRBJ2-5 | TRBV6-1 | - | CASSEVAGGETQYF | TGTGCCAGCAGTGAAGTAGCGGGAGGCGAGACCCAGTACTTC
TRBD2 | TRBJ2-1 | TRBV12-5 | - | CASGILSGRALNEQFF | TGTGCTAGTGGGATCTTAAGCGGGAGGGCCTTAAATGAGCAGTTCTTC
TRBD1 | TRBJ2-3 | TRBV10-1 | few | CASSDYQGAADTQYF | TGCGCCAGCAGTGACTATCAGGGGGCTGCGGATACGCAGTATTTT
TRBD2 | TRBJ2-1 | TRBV20-1 | many | CSARARAGGGNEQFF | TGCAGTGCTAGAGCCAGAGCGGGAGGCGGTAATGAGCAGTTCTTC
- | TRBJ2-3 | TRBV6-5 | - | CASSYSPSGGQYF | TGTGCCAGCAGTTACTCCCCGAGTGGAGGGCAGTATTTT
TRBD2 | TRBJ2-5 | TRBV6-1 | - | CASSKAGAGGEQYF | TGTGCCAGCAGCAAGGCGGGGGCCGGGGGGGAGCAGTACTTC
- | TRBJ2-4 | TRBV27 | once | CASRAIAKNIQYF | TGTGCCAGCAGGGCGATAGCCAAAAACATTCAGTACTTC
- | TRBJ2-1 | TRBV6-1 | - | CASNSRVSPNEQFF | TGTGCCAGCAACTCCCGGGTCTCGCCCAATGAGCAGTTCTTC
TRBD2 | TRBJ2-3 | TRBV6-5 | few | CASSFGTSDTDTQYF | TGTGCCAGCAGTTTCGGGACTAGCGACACAGATACGCAGTATTTT
- | TRBJ2-3 | TRBV6-1 | once | CASRAESATDTQYF | TGTGCCAGCAGGGCCGAGAGTGCCACAGACACGCAGTATTTC
- | TRBJ2-2 | TRBV10-1 | - | CASSERRTANTGELFF | TGCGCCAGCAGTGAGCGGAGGACAGCGAACACCGGGGAGCTGTTTTTT
- | TRBJ2-7 | TRBV27 | - | CASSPPQGTQYF | TGTGCCAGCAGTCCCCCACAGGGTACGCAGTACTTC
TRBD2 | TRBJ2-7 | TRBV6-1 | - | CASTPGLNPSTDMQYF | TGTGCCAGCACCCCGGGACTAAATCCTAGCACAGACATGCAGTACTTC
TRBD2 | TRBJ2-1 | TRBV14 | few | CASSPLRAGGGDEQFF | TGTGCCAGCAGCCCGCTGAGAGCGGGAGGAGGCGATGAGCAGTTCTTC
TRBD2 | TRBJ2-5 | TRBV6-5 | - | CASSSPTFASGDQETQYF | TGTGCCAGCAGTTCCCCCACTTTCGCTAGCGGAGATCAAGAGACCCAGTACTTC
- | TRBJ2-5 | TRBV6-1 | few | CASGGLGETQYF | TGTGCCAGCGGGGGGCTGGGGGAGACCCAGTACTTC
TRBD2 | TRBJ2-1 | TRBV3-1 | few | CASSRAGGRVEQFF | TGTGCCAGCAGCCGGGCGGGGGGGCGAGTTGAGCAGTTCTTC
- | TRBJ1-2 | TRBV6-1 | few | CASSEGDDTF | TGTGCCAGCAGTGAAGGGGACGACACCTTC
- | TRBJ2-1 | TRBV6-1 | - | CASSEVGNEQFF | TGTGCCAGCAGTGAAGTAGGCAATGAGCAGTTCTTC
- | TRBJ1-2 | TRBV6-4 | many | CASFRTPYGYTF | TGTGCCAGCTTCCGGACCCCCTATGGCTACACCTTC
TRBD2 | TRBJ2-5 | TRBV6-1 | - | CASSRSGGTQYF | TGTGCCAGCAGCCGTTCGGGGGGGACCCAGTACTTC
- | TRBJ2-4 | TRBV27 | - | CASSLGANGIQYF | TGTGCCAGCAGTTTAGGGGCCAATGGGATTCAGTACTTC
TRBD1 | TRBJ1-1 | TRBV6-5 | few | CASQLIQGAVQAFF | TGTGCCAGTCAGCTTATACAGGGGGCTGTTCAGGCTTTCTTT
TRBD1 | TRBJ2-3 | TRBV20-1 | many | CSAREASRTGVPDTQYF | TGCAGTGCTAGAGAGGCGAGCAGGACAGGGGTACCAGATACGCAGTATTTT
- | TRBJ2-4 | TRBV6-2/TRBV6-3 | once | CARGLCAKNIQYF | TGTGCCAGGGGGCTGTGCGCCAAAAACATTCAGTACTTC
- | TRBJ2-5 | TRBV28 | - | CASSSTHWGGQETQYF | TGTGCCAGCAGTTCAACCCATTGGGGCGGCCAAGAGACCCAGTACTTC
- | TRBJ2-7 | TRBV6-5 | many | CASRAGPELGEQYF | TGTGCCAGCAGAGCCGGACCCGAATTAGGCGAGCAGTACTTC
- | TRBJ2-2 | TRBV6-1 | - | CASSEQDTGELFF | TGTGCCAGCAGTGAACAGGACACCGGGGAGCTGTTTTTT
TRBD2 | TRBJ2-5 | TRBV15 | once | CATSSERGGLQTQYF | TGTGCCACCAGCAGCGAGCGGGGGGGCCTACAGACCCAGTACTTC
TRBD1 | TRBJ1-5 | TRBV6-5 | - | CASSWTGRDEPQHF | TGTGCCAGCAGTTGGACAGGGAGGGATGAGCCCCAGCATTTT
TRBD1 | TRBJ2-5 | TRBV7-2 | - | CASSLWQGAYEQYF | TGTGCCAGCAGCTTATGGCAGGGGGCGTATGAGCAGTACTTC
TRBD2 | TRBJ2-7 | TRBV6-1 | many | CASSPGTNPYEQYF | TGTGCCAGCAGTCCCGGGACTAACCCCTACGAGCAGTACTTC
- | TRBJ1-6 | TRBV6-1 | many | CASSGRRLDSPLHF | TGTGCCAGCAGTGGACGCAGGTTAGACTCACCCCTCCACTTT
TRBD2 | TRBJ2-3 | TRBV20-1 | - | CSARGRGMGGRDPDTQYF | TGCAGTGCTAGAGGTCGGGGGATGGGGGGGAGGGACCCAGATACCCAGTATTTC
- | TRBJ2-1 | TRBV6-1 | many | CASSPSGTEETQFF | TGTGCCAGCAGTCCTTCCGGGACGGAAGAGACCCAGTTCTTC
TRBD2 | TRBJ2-7 | TRBV27 | - | CASSLNPSGAGGSREQYF | TGTGCCAGCAGTTTGAACCCCTCCGGCGCGGGGGGGTCGCGCGAGCAGTACTTC
- | TRBJ2-3 | TRBV6-1 | - | CASGRGGTETQYF | TGTGCCAGCGGCCGCGGTGGCACAGAGACGCAGTATTTT
TRBD1 | TRBJ1-1 | TRBV7-8 | many | CASSPHRGGGTEAFF | TGTGCCAGCAGCCCTCACAGGGGTGGTGGCACTGAAGCTTTCTTT
- | TRBJ2-7 | TRBV11-2 | - | CASSLDRLDEQYF | TGTGCCAGCAGCTTAGATCGGTTGGACGAGCAGTACTTC
- | TRBJ2-7 | TRBV2 | - | CASSQTDEQYF | TGTGCCAGCAGTCAGACCGACGAGCAGTACTTC
TRBD1 | TRBJ2-1 | TRBV6-4 | - | CASSDVGTGLDEQFF | TGTGCCAGCAGTGACGTGGGGACAGGTCTCGATGAGCAGTTCTTC
- | TRBJ2-7 | TRBV6-5 | - | CASSYSPPGAYHYEQYF | TGTGCCAGCAGTTACAGCCCCCCCGGGGCCTACCACTACGAGCAGTACTTC
- | TRBJ2-2 | TRBV27 | few | CASSLLGLYVGTGELFF | TGTGCCAGCAGCCTCCTTGGACTCTACGTGGGGACCGGGGAGCTGTTTTTT
TRBD1 | TRBJ1-1 | TRBV7-3 | - | CASSSRTGEAFF | TGTGCCAGCAGCTCCCGGACAGGGGAAGCTTTCTTT
- | TRBJ2-3 | TRBV27 | few | CASSFLTATDTQYF | TGTGCCAGCAGTTTCTTAACAGCAACAGATACGCAGTATTTT
- | TRBJ1-1 | TRBV6-5 | - | CASSYGGLEAFF | TGTGCCAGCAGTTACGGGGGTTTAGAAGCTTTCTTT
TRBD2 | TRBJ2-1 | TRBV4-1 | many | CASSQTSGGTNNEQFF | TGCGCCAGCAGCCAGACTAGCGGGGGAACCAACAATGAGCAGTTCTTC
- | TRBJ2-3 | TRBV6-1 | - | CASREGALDTQYF | TGTGCCAGCAGAGAAGGGGCTTTGGATACGCAGTATTTT
TRBD1 | TRBJ2-2 | TRBV25-1 | - | CASSPARGHSGELFF | TGTGCCAGCAGTCCTGCAAGGGGGCATAGCGGGGAGCTGTTTTTT
TRBD1 | TRBJ1-6 | TRBV6-1 | once | CASRVGQGAYSPLHF | TGTGCCAGCAGAGTTGGACAGGGTGCTTATTCACCCCTCCACTTT
- | TRBJ2-7 | TRBV6-1 | - | CASSRTVYEQYF | TGTGCCAGCAGTCGGACAGTCTACGAGCAGTACTTC
TRBD1 | TRBJ2-1 | TRBV6-1 | many | CASSKTTGGVNEQFF | TGTGCCAGCTCAAAGACAACAGGGGGCGTCAATGAGCAGTTCTTC